Following are 5 T cell receptor beta chains from one sample sequenced in a study of post-analysis software for immune sequencing data. No cognate antigen is known for these TCRs. Sequencing libraries made from TCR beta cDNA carried unique molecular identifiers. TCRdb called the PCR reads again in MiXCR, with one record for every CDR3 protein. The sample has over 250,000 distinct CDR3 sequences; less than 40% are singletons. Broader study findings: About five TRBV segments were more frequent in patients than controls; TRBV5-6, TRBV5-1 and TRBV20-1 belonged to this group.

The source material was blood. The receptor source for this set is a girl aged 10-17 years with multiple sclerosis.

This clonotype showed up just once. The chain carries TRBV5-5 and TRBJ1-5; 7 nucleotides agree with TRBD1. In germline, CDR1 is SGHKS, CDR2 YYEKEE (reference sequence). The length of the CDR3 is 13 residues. Trimming removed 1 base from V and 7 bases from J; junction bases left unmatched: 2. As DNA, the CDR3 is TGTGCCAGCAGCTTGACAGGGGTGCAGCCCCAGCATTTT. It encodes CASSLTGVQPQHF.

This clonotype was counted at least ten times. The chain couples TRBV29-1 to TRBJ2-2, with 8 bases matching TRBD1. Germline V gives CDR1 SQVTM, CDR2 ANQGSEA. The junction had 2 bases not matched to a gene; V was cut back by 5 bases and J by 0 bases. The CDR3 spans 14 residues. In DNA form, the CDR3 reads TGCAGCGTTCGACAGGGGTCGAACACCGGGGAGCTGTTTTTT. Its protein is CSVRQGSNTGELFF.

This clonotype showed up many times. The CDR3 nucleotides read TGCAGTGCTGTCCAAATAGCGGTCCAAGAGACCCAGTACTTC. Translated, it gives CSAVQIAVQETQYF. The chain is built from TRBV20-1 and TRBJ2-5; maybe TRBD2 (6 bases). CDR3 length: 14 amino acids. Germline V gene lookup returns CDR1 DFQATT and CDR2 SNEGSKA (reference sequence). Trimming left V 5 bases short and J 1 base short, with 14 bases between.

The V gene is TRBV5-5, the J gene TRBJ2-3, with TRBD1 as a possible D gene (6 bases). This CDR3 contains 16 residues. Germline V lookup: CDR1 SGHKS, CDR2 YYEKEE (reference sequence). Between the trimmed V and J ends, which lost 4 bases and 0 bases, there was a span of 15 bases. CDR3 DNA sequence: TGTGCCAGCAGCCATAACGGACAGACTAGCACAGATACGCAGTATTTT. Translation gives CASSHNGQTSTDTQYF. The full variable domain, in which reference TRBV5-5 and TRBJ2-3 provide the parts outside the CDR3, is DAGVTQSPTHLIKTRGQQVTLRCSPISGHKSVSWYQQVLGQGPQFIFQYYEKEERGRGNFPDRFSARQFPNYSSELNVNALLLGDSALYLCASSHNGQTSTDTQYFGPGTRLTVL.

This clonotype showed up just a few times. The chain is built from TRBV18 and TRBJ1-1; 7 nucleotides agree with TRBD1. This CDR3 has 14 amino acids. V was pared by 3 bases and J by 5 bases, with 6 bases of the junction left unmatched. CDR1 KGHSH and CDR2 LQKENI come from the germline V gene. CDR3 nucleotide sequence: TGTGCCAGCTCACCGCAGGGGGTCAGGACTGAAGCTTTCTTT. Its translation is CASSPQGVRTEAFF.